The 2 T cell receptor beta chains listed next were all sequenced from one sample in a study of response to subunit inactivated influenza vaccine. One entry per CDR3 protein results from TCRdb running MiXCR on the RT-PCR reads. Among about 780,000 distinct CDR3 sequences, about 18% were seen once, and the ten largest hold 11%. Specimen: PBMCs from blood, collected roughly 5 days after vaccination. The origin of the receptors is a man aged 45-65 years who received an inactivated influenza vaccine.

The rearrangement links TRBV6-6 to TRBJ1-5; 8 bases are a match to TRBD1. CDR1 is MNHNY, CDR2 SVGAGI, per germline (reference sequence). V gave up 0 bases and J gave up 0 bases; unmatched junction bases: 7. The CDR3 has 18 residues. CDR3 sequence reads: CASSYSSRDRFSNQPQHF. CDR3 nucleotide sequence: TGTGCCAGCAGTTACTCGTCCCGGGACAGGTTTAGCAATCAGCCCCAGCATTTT.

The chain employs TRBV6-2 or TRBV6-3 and TRBJ2-1; D gene uncertain. V shed 0 bases and J shed 5 bases, with 5 bases lying between them. Per the germline V gene, CDR1 is MNHEY and CDR2 is SVGEGT. The CDR3 length is 13 residues. CDR3: CASSYSGNNEQFF. The DNA for the CDR3 is TGTGCCAGCAGTTACTCGGGAAACAATGAGCAGTTCTTC.